Sequencing of this T cell receptor beta chain was carried out in a study of blood T cell repertoires in COVID-19. Study details: The United States, Italy and Spain were the sources of the acute and convalescent COVID-19 samples. The analysed material was cDNA or gDNA that came from T cells, B-cell-depleted T cells, or PBMCs.

Per the study methods: From reference gene primer amplification, estimates of nucleated cell counts were derived. Libraries were prepared by immunoSEQ multiplex PCR; TCRdb keeps only in-frame clonotypes and omits some of them. V and J calls and clone size are copied from that table; D and trimming were computed from the DNA. The repertoire holds roughly 260,000 clones, with roughly 90% as singletons. The V and J ends lost 4 bases and 0 bases respectively, with 10 bases between them. CDR1 and CDR2 from the germline V gene are SEHNR and FQNEAQ (reference sequence). The CDR3 contains 15 residues. The source material was peripheral blood. The chain joins TRBV7-9 to TRBJ2-1; D perhaps matches TRBD2 (6 bases). This receptor was identified in a man aged 55 to 70 who had recovered from COVID-19. The CDR3: CASSSWRGSYNEQFF. For the CDR3, the DNA is TGTGCCAGCAGCTCGTGGCGGGGCTCCTACAATGAGCAGTTCTTC.